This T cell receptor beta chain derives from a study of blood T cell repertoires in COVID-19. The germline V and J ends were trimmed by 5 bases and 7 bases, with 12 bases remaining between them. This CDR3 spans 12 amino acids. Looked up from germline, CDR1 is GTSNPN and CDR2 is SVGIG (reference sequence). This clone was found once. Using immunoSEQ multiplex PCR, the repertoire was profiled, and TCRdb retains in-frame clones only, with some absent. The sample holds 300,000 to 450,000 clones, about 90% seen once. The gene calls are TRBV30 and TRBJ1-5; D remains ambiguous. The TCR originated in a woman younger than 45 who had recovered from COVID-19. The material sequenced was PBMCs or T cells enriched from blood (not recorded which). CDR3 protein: CAWGSSGQPQHF. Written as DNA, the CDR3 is TGTGCCTGGGGTAGCTCGGGGCAGCCCCAGCATTTT. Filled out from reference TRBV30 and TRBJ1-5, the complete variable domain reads SQTIHQWPATLVQPVGSPLSLECTVEGTSNPNLYWYRQAAGRGLQLLFYSVGIGQISSEVPQNLSASRPQDRQFILSSKKLLLSDSGFYLCAWGSSGQPQHFGDGTRLSIL.